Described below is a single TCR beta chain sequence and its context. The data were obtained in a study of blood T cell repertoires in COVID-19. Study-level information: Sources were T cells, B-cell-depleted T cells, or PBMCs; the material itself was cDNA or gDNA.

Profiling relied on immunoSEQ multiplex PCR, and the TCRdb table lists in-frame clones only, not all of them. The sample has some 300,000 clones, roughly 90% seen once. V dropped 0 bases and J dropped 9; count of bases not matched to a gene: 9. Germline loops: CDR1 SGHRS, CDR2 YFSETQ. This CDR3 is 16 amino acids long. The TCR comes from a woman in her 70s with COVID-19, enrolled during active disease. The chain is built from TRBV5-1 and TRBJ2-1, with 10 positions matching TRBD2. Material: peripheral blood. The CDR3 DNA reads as TGCGCCAGCAGCTTGGCCGGGGCTAGCGGGGGATCTGAGCAGTTCTTC. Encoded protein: CASSLAGASGGSEQFF.